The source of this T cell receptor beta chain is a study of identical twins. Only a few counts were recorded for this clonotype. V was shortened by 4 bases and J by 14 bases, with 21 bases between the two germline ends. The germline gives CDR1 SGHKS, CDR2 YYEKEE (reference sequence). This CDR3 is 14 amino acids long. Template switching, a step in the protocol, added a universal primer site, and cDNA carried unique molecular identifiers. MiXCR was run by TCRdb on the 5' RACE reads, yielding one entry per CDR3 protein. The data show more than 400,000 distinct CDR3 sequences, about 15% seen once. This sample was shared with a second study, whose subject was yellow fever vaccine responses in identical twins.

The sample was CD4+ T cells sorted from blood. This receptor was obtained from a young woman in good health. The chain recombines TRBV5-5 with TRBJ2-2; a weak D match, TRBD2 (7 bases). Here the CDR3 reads CASSGTHGGATLFF. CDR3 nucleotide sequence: TGTGCCAGCAGCGGGACTCATGGGGGGGCTACACTGTTTTTT.